This T cell receptor beta chain was observed in a study of blood T cell repertoires in COVID-19. About the study: COVID-19 samples from acute and convalescent phases originated in the United States, Italy and Spain. PBMCs, B-cell-depleted T cells, or T cells were the source of the cDNA or gDNA that made up the material.

Germline assignment: CDR1 KGHDR and CDR2 SFDVKD. The CDR3 is made up of 14 amino acids. V lost 2 bases to trimming and J lost 3 bases, with 7 bases between them. Original processing methods: Estimated nucleated cell counts came from reference gene primer amplification. The table came from immunoSEQ multiplex PCR; TCRdb's copy has only in-frame clones and leaves some out. V and J calls and clone size are as listed in that table; D and trimming were resolved from the DNA. The profile shows a few hundred thousand clones, roughly 91% of them singletons. Sequenced sample: peripheral blood. The rearrangement joins TRBV24-1 to TRBJ1-5; no firm D call. This TCR came from a man younger than 45 with acute or convalescent COVID-19. The CDR3 DNA is TGTGCCACCAGTGATTCCCGCTACAATCAGCCCCAGCATTTT. It yields the protein CATSDSRYNQPQHF.